These 16 T cell receptor beta chains originate from one sample sequenced in a study of blood T cell repertoires in COVID-19. Assay used: immunoSEQ multiplex PCR; TCRdb lists only in-frame clones, some missing. Of under 300,000 clones in the sample, 80% to 90% were seen once. Sequences were obtained from PBMCs or T cells enriched from blood (not recorded which). The source of these receptors is a woman in her thirties or forties who had been exposed to COVID-19.

This clone was picked up many times. This chain links TRBV11-2 with TRBJ2-7; the D gene is possibly TRBD1 (6 bases). CDR1 and CDR2 (germline): SGHAT, FQNNGV. Trimming cost V 1 base and J 2 bases, with 12 bases left between them. The CDR3 extends over 15 amino acids. CDR3 sequence: CASSLGAGATYEQYF. The DNA of the CDR3 is TGTGCCAGCAGCTTAGGGGCAGGGGCTACCTACGAGCAGTACTTC.

There are a few counts of this clone. The chain links TRBV6-2 or TRBV6-3 to TRBJ1-1; TRBD1 matches 8 bases. V was clipped by 5 bases and J by 3 bases; unmatched bases: 8. Looked up from germline, CDR1 is MNHEY and CDR2 is SVGEGT. The CDR3 spans 15 residues. The CDR3 loop reads CASSSRQGMDTEAFF. The CDR3 nucleotides read TGTGCCAGCAGTAGTCGACAGGGGATGGACACTGAAGCTTTCTTT.

The CDR3 nucleotides read TGTGCCAGTACCGACTCTCGGAGCTCCTATAATTCACCCCTCCACTTT. Residues: CASTDSRSSYNSPLHF. The chain carries TRBV19 and TRBJ1-6, with D unresolved. Germline values: CDR1 LNHDA, CDR2 SQIVND (reference sequence). The CDR3 extends over 16 amino acids. Trimming removed 7 bases from V and 0 bases from J, with 13 bases in between.

The chain uses TRBV9 and TRBJ1-3; D call uncertain. The CDR3 consists of 13 residues. In germline, CDR1 is SGDLS, CDR2 YYNGEE. Trimming stripped 0 bases from V and 7 bases from J, with 8 bases between. The CDR3 spells CASSVAVENTIYF. Written as DNA, the CDR3 is TGTGCCAGCAGCGTAGCGGTGGAGAACACCATATATTTT.

The chain combines TRBV3-1 (or the pseudogene TRBV3-2) with TRBJ2-7; 9 bases match TRBD1. CDR3 length equals 18 residues. The ends lost 0 bases at V and 2 bases at J; junction bases unmatched: 11. The V gene's germline CDR1 is LGHDT and CDR2 YNNKEL (reference sequence). The CDR3 region is CASSQEFGLGTGPYEQYF. CDR3 DNA sequence: TGTGCCAGCAGCCAAGAATTCGGTTTGGGGACAGGGCCCTACGAGCAGTACTTC.

The chain links TRBV5-5 to TRBJ2-2; 7 nucleotides line up with TRBD2. V shed 6 bases, J shed 5 bases, and the junction held 13 bases outside the gene matches. Per germline, CDR1 SGHKS and CDR2 YYEKEE (reference sequence). This CDR3 is 16 amino acids long. For the CDR3, the DNA is TGTGCCAGCACCTACCGCGTTCTAGCGGAAACCGGGGAGCTGTTTTTT. Its translation: CASTYRVLAETGELFF.

This clone has more than one count but fewer than ten. The rearrangement links TRBV12-5 to TRBJ1-5; D is ambiguous. CDR1 and CDR2 from the germline V gene are LGHNT and FRNRAP. Trimming took 6 bases from V and 6 from J, leaving 12 bases between them. The CDR3 totals 13 residues. The CDR3 sequence is CASGLAFSQPQHF. The CDR3 nucleotides are TGTGCTAGTGGCCTGGCTTTCAGTCAGCCCCAGCATTTT.

The genes are TRBV24-1 and TRBJ1-2, with 8 nucleotides matching TRBD1. Unmatched junction bases numbered 10, after V lost 2 bases and J lost 12 bases. Germline CDR1 reads KGHDR; CDR2 reads SFDVKD. The CDR3 length is 14 residues. This CDR3 is CATSDSRTGSRNTF. DNA for the CDR3: TGTGCCACCAGTGATTCTAGGACAGGGAGTAGAAACACCTTC.

The V and J genes are TRBV2 and TRBJ1-1, with a possible D match to TRBD1 (5 bases). Germline V CDR1 and CDR2: SNHLY, FYNNEI. The length of the CDR3 is 13 residues. Trimming removed 6 bases from V and 8 bases from J, with 16 bases in between. The CDR3 spells CASREDMPVEAFF. Here the CDR3 DNA reads TGTGCCAGCAGAGAGGACATGCCTGTGGAAGCTTTCTTT.

V usage is TRBV3-1 (or the pseudogene TRBV3-2) and J usage is TRBJ2-1, with 14 bases lining up with TRBD2. Germline CDR1 and CDR2: LGHDT and YNNKEL (reference sequence). The CDR3 totals 16 residues. The trim removed 2 bases at V and 9 bases at J, leaving 6 bases unmatched. The CDR3 is CASSQPKGLAGGEQFF. CDR3 nucleotide sequence: TGTGCCAGCAGCCAACCGAAAGGACTAGCGGGAGGTGAGCAGTTCTTC.

V gene TRBV5-8 combines with J gene TRBJ2-5; 12 positions match TRBD2. This CDR3 contains 15 residues. Germline lookup yields CDR1 SGHTS and CDR2 YDEGEE. Unmatched junction bases numbered 4, after V lost 6 bases and J lost 1 base. The CDR3, as DNA: TGTGCCAGCATCCTAGCGGGGGGGAGCCAAGAGACCCAGTACTTC. As protein: CASILAGGSQETQYF. The full variable domain, in which reference TRBV5-8 and TRBJ2-5 provide the parts outside the CDR3, is EAGVTQSPTHLIKTRGQQATLRCSPISGHTSVYWYQQALGLGLQFLLWYDEGEERNRGNFPPRFSGRQFPNYSSELNVNALELEDSALYLCASILAGGSQETQYFGPGTRLLVL.

This clone was seen a single time. J is TRBJ1-3 and V is TRBV9, with 7 bases aligning to TRBD1. Germline V gene sequence: CDR1 SGDLS, CDR2 YYNGEE. This CDR3 has 15 residues. Germline trimming cut 4 bases from V and 9 bases from J; bases unmatched to any gene: 13. For the CDR3, the DNA is TGTGCCAGCAGCTACACCGGGACAGAGGGTCGCACCATATATTTT. This encodes CASSYTGTEGRTIYF. Full variable domain (rest looked up from reference TRBV9 and TRBJ1-3): DSGVTQTPKHLITATGQRVTLRCSPRSGDLSVYWYQQSLDQGLQFLIQYYNGEERAKGNILERFSAQQFPDLHSELNLSSLELGDSALYFCASSYTGTEGRTIYFGEGSWLTVV.

The J gene is TRBJ2-2, the V gene TRBV18; D is uncertain. The V gene's germline CDR1 is KGHSH and CDR2 LQKENI. V was pared by 2 bases and J by 3 bases, with 7 bases between. This CDR3 has 14 amino acids. CDR3 amino acids: CASSPGLHTGELFF. CDR3 bases: TGTGCCAGCTCACCAGGGCTGCACACCGGGGAGCTGTTTTTT.

V and J are TRBV14 and TRBJ1-2, with TRBD1 matching over 11 bases. There are 16 residues in the CDR3. Trimming removed 2 bases from V and 7 bases from J; junction bases left unmatched: 9. The germline gives CDR1 SGHDN, CDR2 FVKESK. CDR3 in DNA: TGTGCCAGCAGCCAAAAAGGACAGGGGGCTCTTCCTGGCTACACCTTC. Its translation: CASSQKGQGALPGYTF.

This sequence joins TRBV5-6 and TRBJ2-3, with 7 bases lining up with TRBD1. The V segment lost 1 base and the J segment 0 bases; nucleotides outside the gene matches: 5. The CDR3 spans 16 residues. Germline CDR1 reads SGHDT; CDR2 reads YYEEEE. This CDR3 reads CASSLIQGPSTDTQYF. The CDR3 nucleotides read TGTGCCAGCAGCTTGATACAGGGGCCTAGCACAGATACGCAGTATTTT.

The DNA of the CDR3 is TGTGCCAGCTCACCACAGCGGAACATGAACACTGAAGCTTTCTTT. It specifies CASSPQRNMNTEAFF. The chain joins TRBV18 to TRBJ1-1; D unclear. The CDR3 spans 15 residues. CDR1 KGHSH and CDR2 LQKENI come from the germline V gene. The V and J ends lost 1 base and 0 bases respectively, with 9 bases between them.